The clone carrying this T cell receptor beta chain occurred a few times. Each CDR3 protein gets one entry after TCRdb re-called the RACE reads with MiXCR. The data show about 120,000 distinct CDR3 sequences, roughly 13% seen once. The time point was: pre-sensitization, week 0. Treatment reported: therapeutic diphenylcyclopropenone sensitization with weekly scalp DPC. Germline CDR1 is SGDLS and CDR2 is YYNGEE. CDR3 length: 14 amino acids. J was trimmed by 6 bases and V by 0 bases; bases with no gene match: 4. The data belong to a study of human T cells and chemical hapten exposure. As for the study in general: Readings were taken at 6 days from patch tests that had applied 0.01% DPC to the upper back.

Sequences were derived from whole blood, sampled in connection with sensitization to the hapten diphenylcyclopropenone (DPC). The gene calls are TRBV9 and TRBJ2-3, with 7 bases that match TRBD2. This TCR came from a young woman with alopecia areata. Some clones in this sample may be carry-over from other donors' samples. DNA for the CDR3: TGTGCCAGCAGCGTAGTAGGGACTATGGATACGCAGTATTTT. Translated: CASSVVGTMDTQYF.